The next 7 T cell receptor beta chains were all read from a single sample in a study of shared clonotypes between healthy human individuals (dated by TCRdb to the early 2020s). Libraries were built with the immunoSEQ multiplex PCR assay. TCRdb's version of the immuneACCESS table is confined to in-frame rearrangements and falls short of the full clone set. An unresolved V gene accounts for under half of the shortfall where checked; the remainder is of unknown origin. The sample table records more than 1.2 million clones; 98% of these occur just once. The ten largest clonotypes hold over 0.3% of the sample. Sequencing was done on a sample of naive CD4+ T cells sorted from blood. The meaning of the sample's cell subset or site label: CD45RA+ positively selected. Every receptor here comes from a man aged 25-40 years in good health.

This clone occurred once. This chain joins TRBV2 and TRBJ1-2; no firm D call. The length of the CDR3 is 13 residues. With 4 bases removed from V and 8 bases from J, the gap between germline ends came to 14 bases. The germline V gene encodes CDR1 SNHLY and CDR2 FYNNEI. CDR3 protein: CASSVEDDIGYTF. As DNA, the CDR3 is TGTGCCAGCAGTGTAGAAGATGACATAGGCTACACCTTC.

V usage is TRBV28 and J usage is TRBJ2-1; D uncertain. Trimming pared 6 bases from V and 10 bases from J, leaving 19 bases between. Looked up from germline, CDR1 is MDHEN and CDR2 is SYDVKM. The CDR3 consists of 14 residues. The CDR3 DNA reads TGTGCCAGCAGCTACGACGTACCAAAAGGGGAGCAGTTCTTC. Translated, it gives CASSYDVPKGEQFF.

This clone has only one observation. This chain connects TRBV5-1 to TRBJ2-7; TRBD1 matches at 12 bases. Trimming cost V 4 bases and J 1 base; bases outside gene matches: 3. Germline lookup yields CDR1 SGHRS and CDR2 YFSETQ. The CDR3 runs 15 residues. In DNA form, the CDR3 reads TGCGCCAGCAGCCGGGACAGGGGGCCGTCCTACGAGCAGTACTTC. This sequence encodes CASSRDRGPSYEQYF.

This chain links TRBV7-9 with TRBJ1-1, with D perhaps matching TRBD1 (5 bases). Germline CDR1 is SEHNR and CDR2 is FQNEAQ (reference sequence). V was pared by 9 bases and J by 3 bases, with 17 bases between. The CDR3 has 14 amino acids. CDR3 DNA: TGTGCCAGTAGAACCAGGGATTTGGACACTGAAGCTTTCTTT. It encodes CASRTRDLDTEAFF.

The chain couples TRBV27 to TRBJ2-1; 7 bases agree with TRBD1. Germline CDR1 and CDR2: MNHEY and SMNVEV (reference sequence). CDR3 length equals 14 residues. Trimming at V came to 5 bases and at J to 5 bases, leaving 6 bases not matched to a gene. CDR3 sequence reads: CASSRQGWDNEQFF. CDR3 DNA: TGTGCCAGCAGTAGACAGGGATGGGACAATGAGCAGTTCTTC.

The genes are TRBV6-1 and TRBJ2-7; TRBD1 aligns across 10 bases. The CDR3 length is 13 residues. Germline values: CDR1 MNHNS, CDR2 SASEGT. The trim removed 8 bases at V and 3 bases at J, leaving 4 bases unmatched. The CDR3 region is CASLGQGGYEQYF. The CDR3 bases are TGTGCCAGCCTTGGACAGGGGGGCTACGAGCAGTACTTC.

For this clone: Other DNA sequences from this sample encode an identical CDR3 as well. The chain combines TRBV28 with TRBJ2-3; D might be TRBD2 (6 bases). Germline V lookup: CDR1 MDHEN, CDR2 SYDVKM. V was clipped by 4 bases and J by 5 bases, with 7 bases between them. The CDR3 is 12 residues long. The CDR3 nucleotides read TGTGCCAGCAGTTCCGGGGGAGATACGCAGTATTTT. Translated, it gives CASSSGGDTQYF. Together with reference TRBV28 and TRBJ2-3, the CDR3 gives the full variable domain: DVKVTQSSRYLVKRTGEKVFLECVQDMDHENMFWYRQDPGLGLRLIYFSYDVKMKEKGDIPEGYSVSREKKERFSLILESASTNQTSMYLCASSSGGDTQYFGPGTRLTVL.